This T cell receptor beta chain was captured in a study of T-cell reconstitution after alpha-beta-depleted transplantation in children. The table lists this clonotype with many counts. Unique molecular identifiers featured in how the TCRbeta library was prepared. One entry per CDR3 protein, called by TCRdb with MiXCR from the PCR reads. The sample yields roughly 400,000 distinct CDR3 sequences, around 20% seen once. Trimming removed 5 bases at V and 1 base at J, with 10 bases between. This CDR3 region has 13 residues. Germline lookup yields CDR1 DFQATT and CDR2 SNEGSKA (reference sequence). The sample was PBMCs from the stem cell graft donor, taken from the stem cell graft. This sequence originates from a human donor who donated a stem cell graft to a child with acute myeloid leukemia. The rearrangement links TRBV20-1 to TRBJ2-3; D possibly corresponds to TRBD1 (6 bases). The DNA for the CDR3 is TGCAGTGCTCCCCCAGGGGGCACAGATACGCAGTATTTT. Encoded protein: CSAPPGGTDTQYF.